The T cell receptor beta chain described here comes from a study of CD8 T cells in ankylosing spondylitis. The CDR3 spans 12 residues. Trimming took 3 bases from V and 5 from J, leaving 8 bases between them. Germline V lookup: CDR1 SNHLY, CDR2 FYNNEI. Findings and caveats of the study: Reports say disease-linked clones showed up significantly more in matched ankylosing spondylitis synovial fluid. Ankylosing spondylitis blood appeared to be characterized by a TCR beta motif of 8 or 9 highly homologous variants.

Using its own MiXCR run on the 5' RACE reads, TCRdb lists one record per CDR3 protein. The sample includes roughly 350,000 distinct CDR3 sequences, 6.5% to 10% of them seen just once. This clonotype was seen more than once but under ten times. Its cognate antigen is unknown. This receptor was taken from a male donor with ankylosing spondylitis. The rearrangement joins TRBV2 to TRBJ2-7; D is perhaps TRBD1 or TRBD2 (5 bases each). Sequenced: blood, either unsorted or a sorted T cell fraction (not recorded which). CDR3 loop: CASSEGVNEQYF. CDR3 sequence (DNA): TGTGCCAGCAGTGAGGGGGTCAACGAGCAGTACTTC.